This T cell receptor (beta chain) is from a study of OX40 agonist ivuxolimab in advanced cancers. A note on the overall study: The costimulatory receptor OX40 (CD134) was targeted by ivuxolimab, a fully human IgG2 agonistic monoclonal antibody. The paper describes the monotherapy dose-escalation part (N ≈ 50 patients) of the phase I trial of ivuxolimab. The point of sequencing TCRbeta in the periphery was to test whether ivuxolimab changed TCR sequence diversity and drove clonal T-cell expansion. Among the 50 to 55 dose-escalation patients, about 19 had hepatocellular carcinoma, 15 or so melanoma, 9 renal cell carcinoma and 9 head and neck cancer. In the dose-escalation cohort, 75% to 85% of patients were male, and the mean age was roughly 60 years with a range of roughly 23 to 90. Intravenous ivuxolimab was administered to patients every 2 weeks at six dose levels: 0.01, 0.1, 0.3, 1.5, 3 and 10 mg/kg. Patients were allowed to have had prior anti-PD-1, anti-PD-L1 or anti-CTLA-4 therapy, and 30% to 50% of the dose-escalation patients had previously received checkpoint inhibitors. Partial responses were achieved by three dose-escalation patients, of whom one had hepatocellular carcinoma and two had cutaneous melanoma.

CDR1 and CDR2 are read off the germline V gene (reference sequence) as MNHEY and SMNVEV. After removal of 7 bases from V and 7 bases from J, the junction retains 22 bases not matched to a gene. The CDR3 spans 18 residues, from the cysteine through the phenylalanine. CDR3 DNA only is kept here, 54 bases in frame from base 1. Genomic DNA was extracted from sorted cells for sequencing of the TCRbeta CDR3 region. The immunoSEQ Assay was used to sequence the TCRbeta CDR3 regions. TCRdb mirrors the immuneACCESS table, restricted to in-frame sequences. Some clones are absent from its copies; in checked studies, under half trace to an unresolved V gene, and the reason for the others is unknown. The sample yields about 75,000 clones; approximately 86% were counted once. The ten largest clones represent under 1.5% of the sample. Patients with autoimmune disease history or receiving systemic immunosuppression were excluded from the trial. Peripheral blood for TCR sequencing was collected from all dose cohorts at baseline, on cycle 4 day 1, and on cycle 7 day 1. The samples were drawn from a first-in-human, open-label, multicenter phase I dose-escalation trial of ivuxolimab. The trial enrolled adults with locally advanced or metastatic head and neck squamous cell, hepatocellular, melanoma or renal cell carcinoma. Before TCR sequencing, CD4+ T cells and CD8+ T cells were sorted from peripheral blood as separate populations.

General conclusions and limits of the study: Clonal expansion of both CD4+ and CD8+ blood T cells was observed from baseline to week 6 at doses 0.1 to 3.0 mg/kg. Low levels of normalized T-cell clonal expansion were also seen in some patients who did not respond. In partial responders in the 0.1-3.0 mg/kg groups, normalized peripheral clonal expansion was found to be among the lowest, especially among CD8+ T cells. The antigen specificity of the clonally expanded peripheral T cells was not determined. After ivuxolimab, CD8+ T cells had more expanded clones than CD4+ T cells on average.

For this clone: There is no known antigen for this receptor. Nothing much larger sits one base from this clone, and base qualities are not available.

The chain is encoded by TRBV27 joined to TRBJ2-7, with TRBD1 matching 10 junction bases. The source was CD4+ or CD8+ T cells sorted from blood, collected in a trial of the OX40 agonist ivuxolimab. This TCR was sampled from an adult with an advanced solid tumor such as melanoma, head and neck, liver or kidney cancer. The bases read TGTGCCAGCACCTCAGTTGGGGGAACCGGGACAGGGGTTGGAGAGCAGTACTTC. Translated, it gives CASTSVGGTGTGVGEQYF.